A selection of T cell receptor beta chains follows, all from one sample in a study of OX40 agonist ivuxolimab in advanced cancers. Profiling relied on immunoSEQ multiplex PCR, and the TCRdb table lists in-frame clones only, not all of them. The data show some 85,000 clones, with about nine tenths seen just once and roughly 0.25% held by the top ten. The specimen was CD4+ or CD8+ T cells sorted from blood, collected in a trial of the OX40 agonist ivuxolimab. All receptors come from an adult with an advanced solid tumor such as melanoma, head and neck, liver or kidney cancer. CDR3s include the opening cysteine and the closing phenylalanine or tryptophan. Clone sizes are given selectively: once, few, many, or a class where the clone is expanded.

once	TRBJ2-1	TRBV27	15	CASLTGTSGNHEQFF
NA	TRBJ2-7	TRBV7-9	13	CASSFGSGAEQYF
NA	TRBJ2-2	TRBV18	14	CASSPLGPTGELFF
NA	TRBJ2-1	TRBV27	15	CASSFSGRVQEEQFF
NA	TRBJ2-7	TRBV6-4	12	CASSPSPYEQYF
NA	TRBJ2-1	TRBV11-3	15	CASSLLAGAPIEQFF
NA	TRBJ1-2	TRBV7-2	15	CASSSNWETNYGYTF
NA	TRBJ1-5	TRBV18	13	CASSPAQGLPQHF
NA	TRBJ2-7	TRBV19	15	CASSLSGSPSYEQYF
NA	TRBJ2-5	TRBV5-1	16	CASSLVGGALGETQYF
NA	TRBJ2-7	TRBV6-6	15	CASSSRTGTPYEQYF
few	TRBJ1-5	TRBV10-3	11	CAPRVGQPQHF
NA	TRBJ2-7	TRBV5-1	14	CASSLDRGAYEQYF
NA	TRBJ2-2	TRBV5-1	14	CASSMDRATGELFF